Sequencing of this T cell receptor beta chain was carried out in a study of early T cells in non-severe SARS-CoV-2 infection. TCRdb re-analysed the 5' RACE reads in MiXCR, keeping a single row per CDR3 protein. Of tens of thousands of distinct CDR3 sequences listed, around 12% are singletons. The germline V gene encodes CDR1 SGDLS and CDR2 YYNGEE. The CDR3 length is 16 residues. The V and J ends lost 0 bases and 2 bases respectively, with 13 bases between them. The table lists this clonotype with many counts. The chain joins TRBV9 to TRBJ2-3; D remains ambiguous. Sample: whole blood. The clonotype comes from an adult who was a healthcare worker with PCR-confirmed SARS-CoV-2 infection or an uninfected control (not recorded which). In DNA, the CDR3 is TGTGCCAGCAGCGTAGATACCAGCGTACCCACAGATACGCAGTATTTT. Encoded protein: CASSVDTSVPTDTQYF.